These T cell receptor beta chains were read from a single sample in a study of T cells in Graves' hyperthyroidism and ophthalmopathy. TCRdb passed the multiplex PCR reads through MiXCR, listing each CDR3 protein once. The repertoire consists of 700,000 or so distinct CDR3 sequences, with around 15% occurring once and the leading ten covering around 13%. What was sequenced was blood. These receptor sequences come from a woman aged 45-65 years with Graves' ophthalmopathy. Each CDR3 is given with its conserved first and last residue. Fields, in order: D gene, V gene, clone size, J gene, CDR3 DNA, CDR3 protein. D genes are given only for firm matches. Only some rows state a clone size, as once, few, many or a class for expanded clones.

d_gene: TRBD2
v_gene: TRBV19
abundance: many
j_gene: TRBJ2-7
CDR3nt: TGTGCCAGTAGTAAGGCTAGCGGGAGCTCCTACGAGCAGTACTTC
CDR3aa: CASSKASGSSYEQYF

d_gene: TRBD2
v_gene: TRBV24-1
abundance: many
j_gene: TRBJ2-1
CDR3nt: TGTGCCACCAGTGATTCGACTAGCGGGAGCGCACTCGCCTACAATGAGCAGTTCTTC
CDR3aa: CATSDSTSGSALAYNEQFF

d_gene: -
v_gene: TRBV18
abundance: many
j_gene: TRBJ2-5
CDR3nt: TGTGCCAGCTCACCACTAGTATCAGAGACCCAGTACTTC
CDR3aa: CASSPLVSETQYF

d_gene: -
v_gene: TRBV5-1
abundance: many
j_gene: TRBJ2-1
CDR3nt: TGCGCCAGCAGTTCCCACTCCACAGTCTCCTACAATGAGCAGTTCTTC
CDR3aa: CASSSHSTVSYNEQFF

d_gene: -
v_gene: TRBV7-9
abundance: many
j_gene: TRBJ2-7
CDR3nt: TGTGCCAGCAGCTTAGATGACGGGATGACTACGTACGAGCAGTACTTC
CDR3aa: CASSLDDGMTTYEQYF

d_gene: TRBD1
v_gene: TRBV5-1
abundance: many
j_gene: TRBJ1-1
CDR3nt: TGCGCCAGCAGCTTGGTCGGACAGGGAGGCACTGAAGCTTTCTTT
CDR3aa: CASSLVGQGGTEAFF

d_gene: -
v_gene: TRBV25-1
abundance: few
j_gene: TRBJ2-1
CDR3nt: TGTGCCAGCAGGCCTATGTCGTTGGGAAGGCACAATGAGCAGTTCTTC
CDR3aa: CASRPMSLGRHNEQFF

d_gene: TRBD2
v_gene: TRBV5-1
abundance: many
j_gene: TRBJ2-1
CDR3nt: TGCGCCAGCAGCATTGGACTAGCGGGAGCCCCTCGATACAATGAGCAGTTCTTC
CDR3aa: CASSIGLAGAPRYNEQFF

d_gene: -
v_gene: TRBV30
abundance: few
j_gene: TRBJ2-2
CDR3nt: TGTGCCTGGTGGGACTCTTCGAACACCGGGGAGCTGTTTTTT
CDR3aa: CAWWDSSNTGELFF

d_gene: -
v_gene: TRBV7-9
abundance: -
j_gene: TRBJ2-4
CDR3nt: TGTGCCAGCAGCCTCGGACAGTGGGACATTCAGTACTTC
CDR3aa: CASSLGQWDIQYF

d_gene: TRBD1
v_gene: TRBV9
abundance: many
j_gene: TRBJ2-1
CDR3nt: TGTGCCAGCAGCGTAAGGGGGACAGCCTCCTACAATGAGCAGTTCTTC
CDR3aa: CASSVRGTASYNEQFF

d_gene: -
v_gene: TRBV12-3/TRBV12-4
abundance: many
j_gene: TRBJ2-7
CDR3nt: TGTGCCAGCAGTTTAGAGACACCCTCCTACGAGCAGTACTTC
CDR3aa: CASSLETPSYEQYF

d_gene: TRBD1
v_gene: TRBV28
abundance: many
j_gene: TRBJ2-1
CDR3nt: TGTGCCAGCAGTTTGTCCGGGACAGGGGTCAATGAGCAGTTCTTC
CDR3aa: CASSLSGTGVNEQFF

d_gene: -
v_gene: TRBV15
abundance: -
j_gene: TRBJ2-1
CDR3nt: TGTGCCACCAGCAGGTCCAGGGAGGTCTACAATGAGCAGTTCTTC
CDR3aa: CATSRSREVYNEQFF

d_gene: TRBD2
v_gene: TRBV27
abundance: many
j_gene: TRBJ2-3
CDR3nt: TGTGCCAGCAGCGCGGGGCGGGGGACAGATACGCAGTATTTT
CDR3aa: CASSAGRGTDTQYF

d_gene: -
v_gene: TRBV5-1
abundance: many
j_gene: TRBJ1-1
CDR3nt: TGCGCCAGCAGTCTCGGGGGGTTTACTGAAGCTTTCTTT
CDR3aa: CASSLGGFTEAFF

d_gene: -
v_gene: TRBV27
abundance: -
j_gene: TRBJ2-7
CDR3nt: TGTGCCAGCAGATACCGTCCCTGGGGGGGCCACTACGAGCAGTACTTC
CDR3aa: CASRYRPWGGHYEQYF

d_gene: -
v_gene: TRBV18
abundance: many
j_gene: TRBJ2-2
CDR3nt: TGTGCCAGCTCACCGAACAAGAACACCGGGGAGCTGTTTTTT
CDR3aa: CASSPNKNTGELFF

d_gene: TRBD2
v_gene: TRBV29-1
abundance: few
j_gene: TRBJ2-2
CDR3nt: TGCAGCGTTGTTCTAGCGGGCTATGCGAACACCGGGGAGCTGTTTTTT
CDR3aa: CSVVLAGYANTGELFF

d_gene: -
v_gene: TRBV5-6
abundance: -
j_gene: TRBJ1-2
CDR3nt: TGTGCCAGCAGCTCCAGGGCGGTCTATGGCTACACCTTC
CDR3aa: CASSSRAVYGYTF

d_gene: TRBD1
v_gene: TRBV5-6
abundance: -
j_gene: TRBJ2-7
CDR3nt: TGTGCCAGCAGCTTGGGACAGGGATTTACCTACGAGCAGTACTTC
CDR3aa: CASSLGQGFTYEQYF

d_gene: -
v_gene: TRBV29-1
abundance: few
j_gene: TRBJ2-5
CDR3nt: TGCAGCGTTGAAGATGGGGCACCACAAGAGACCCAGTACTTC
CDR3aa: CSVEDGAPQETQYF